This T cell receptor (beta chain) came from a study of shared clonotypes between healthy human individuals (dated by TCRdb to the early 2020s). About the investigation overall: The cohort comprised a couple of women and a few men aged 18 to 49 years. Blood TCR repertoires of several healthy adults were deeply sequenced to estimate repertoire size and the extent of clonotype sharing between individuals. To increase sequencing depth and limit assay-specific biases, TCR repertoire library preparation and sequencing were carried out by different laboratories using diverse techniques. Each donor's leukapheresis produced roughly between roughly 0.9 and 8.9 billion PBMCs. For each donor, three plates each were used for CD4 naive and CD4 memory, two plates were used for CD8 naive, and one plate was used for CD8 memory.

As regards this clone: Its target antigen remains unknown. Base qualities are not recorded, but no much larger clone differs from it by a single base.

CD8 naive samples were CD45RO-negative cells positively selected for CCR7, giving a CD45RA+CCR7+ population that excluded TemRA cells. The donors were healthy, HIV-negative adults with no recently reported acute infections or vaccinations. Every donor was a Caucasian adult residing in Nashville, Tennessee, USA. Blood was obtained by leukapheresis, after which PBMCs were separated by Ficoll-Histopaque density gradient centrifugation and cryopreserved in liquid nitrogen vapor phase. Purity and quantity of every magnetically sorted T cell population were checked by analytical flow cytometry. Genomic DNA was isolated from each sorted fraction and quantified by UV absorbance on a Nanodrop 2000c. TCR CDR3 regions were amplified from genomic DNA by multiplex PCR using the deep immunoSEQ assay. Genomic DNA extracted from each cell subset was distributed evenly over all wells of several immunoSEQ 96-well plates, and each plate served as one replicate. Each replicate PCR for sorted subsets received about 220 ng genomic DNA, equal to roughly 30,000 T cell genomes. The purified libraries were quantified using a Qubit 3.0 fluorometer, sized with a Bioanalyzer 2100, and then quantified again using the KAPA Library Quantification kit. A separate single-read 150-cycle Illumina NextSeq 550 flow cell was used to sequence each immunoSEQ 96-well plate. In the source study's methods: Because only junctional sequences without quality scores were contained in the immunoSEQ output, filtering matching that applied to full-length reads could not be performed. To assign V/J genes and CDR3, sequences were annotated against IMGT germline references using PyIR, a Python wrapper for IgBLAST v1.9. Reads were removed for weak V/J assignments (E-value above 1e-6), missing CDR3, stop codons, out-of-frame junctions, or ambiguous translated residues. V3J clonotypes were defined by identical inferred V gene, J gene, and CDR3 amino acid sequence. Percentage overlap between repertoires was calculated by dividing the number of shared unique clonotypes by the size of the smaller repertoire. Three approaches were used to assess repertoire richness: RTK rarefaction, the Chao1 estimator, and Recon v2.1 estimates of unobserved clonotypes. For all TCRbeta clonotypes obtained by the gDNA method from a few donors, generation probabilities were computed with OLGA. What TCRdb holds here is the immuneACCESS table cut down to in-frame rearrangements. Part of the clones is not present; checked against another copy, under half of the missing clones reflect an unresolved V gene, and the others are unexplained. D and trimming come from the DNA, and the V and J calls and clone size come from that table. The sample contains around 2.1 million clones, 85% to 95% of them found a single time. The top ten hold 1.7% of the sample.

V ends up 5 bases short and J 7 bases short, with an unmatched junction base count of 19. In the germline V gene (reference sequence), CDR1 corresponds to SEHNR and CDR2 to FQNEAQ. Including cysteine and phenylalanine, the CDR3 has 18 amino acids. The only DNA kept is the CDR3, 54 bases in frame from the first base. General findings and caveats noted by the study authors: The genetic and exposure-history diversity represented was limited by the small number of donors. Even with the large sequencing depth, rarefaction of the sorted-subset datasets indicated that sequencing was incomplete. Sampling was restricted to blood, and TCR repertoires in tissue are likely to differ from TCR repertoires in blood. Estimated clonotype richness was generally larger for naive than for memory subsets. Pairwise subsampling indicated that sequencing depth was expected to affect the degree of clonotype sharing among donors. When a handful of donors were compared, the shared fraction of clonotypes was roughly 4.8% for naive CD4, around 3.5% for naive CD8, 2.3% for memory CD4, and roughly 0.43% for memory CD8. Compared with non-shared clonotypes, the clonotypes found in all four sorted-subset donors had higher generation probabilities.

Sequencing input: naive CD8+ T cells from PBMCs. The cell subset or site label, as the study defines it: CD45RA+CCR7+. The receptor was derived from a man aged 18 to 30 in good health. Some clones in this sample may be carry-over from other donors' samples. This chain is built from TRBV7-9 and TRBJ2-5, with TRBD2 matching 10 junction bases. The CDR3 amino acid sequence is: CASSPPLAGVPAAGTQYF. The DNA sequence is TGTGCCAGCAGCCCCCCCCTAGCGGGAGTTCCCGCGGCAGGGACCCAGTACTTC. Supplemented by the reference TRBV7-9 and TRBJ2-5 proteins around the CDR3, the complete variable domain is DTGVSQNPRHKITKRGQNVTFRCDPISEHNRLYWYRQTLGQGPEFLTYFQNEAQLEKSRLLSDRFSAERPKGSFSTLEIQRTEQGDSAMYLCASSPPLAGVPAAGTQYFGPGTRLLVL.